Following are 3 T cell receptor beta chains from one sample sequenced in a study of T-cell reconstitution after alpha-beta-depleted transplantation in children. Researchers prepared the TCRbeta library using unique molecular identifiers, the study reports. TCRdb passed the PCR reads through MiXCR, listing each CDR3 protein once. Of about 540,000 distinct CDR3 sequences in the sample, 25% to 30% were seen once. The input for sequencing was PBMCs, taken before TCRalphabeta/CD19-depleted stem cell transplant. Receptors were obtained from a boy younger than two with Wiskott-Aldrich syndrome, due to receive a stem cell transplant.

The chain combines TRBV20-1 with TRBJ2-1; D not resolved. CDR1 DFQATT and CDR2 SNEGSKA come from the germline V gene (reference sequence). The CDR3 has 12 amino acids. V lost 3 bases, J lost 10 bases, and 13 bases lay in between. CDR3: CSARDGTREQFF. The CDR3, as DNA: TGCAGTGCTAGGGATGGTACGCGGGAGCAGTTCTTC.

In its sample, this clonotype was seen a few times. The gene calls are TRBV5-1 and TRBJ2-1; the D call may be TRBD1 or TRBD2 (6 bases each). Germline CDR1 is SGHRS and CDR2 is YFSETQ. There are 16 residues in the CDR3. Trimming took 4 bases from V and 5 from J, leaving 19 bases between them. In nucleotides, the CDR3 is TGCGCCAGCAGCATCCAGGGGAGGATGATAGACAATGAGCAGTTCTTC. Protein sequence: CASSIQGRMIDNEQFF.

The chain joins TRBV6-1 to TRBJ1-5; D not resolved. V lost 2 bases to trimming and J lost 4 bases, with 6 bases between them. CDR3 length: 13 amino acids. CDR1 is MNHNS and CDR2 is SASEGT in the germline V gene. The DNA for the CDR3 is TGTGCCAGCAGTGAACGTAGGAATCAGCCCCAGCATTTT. Translated, it gives CASSERRNQPQHF.